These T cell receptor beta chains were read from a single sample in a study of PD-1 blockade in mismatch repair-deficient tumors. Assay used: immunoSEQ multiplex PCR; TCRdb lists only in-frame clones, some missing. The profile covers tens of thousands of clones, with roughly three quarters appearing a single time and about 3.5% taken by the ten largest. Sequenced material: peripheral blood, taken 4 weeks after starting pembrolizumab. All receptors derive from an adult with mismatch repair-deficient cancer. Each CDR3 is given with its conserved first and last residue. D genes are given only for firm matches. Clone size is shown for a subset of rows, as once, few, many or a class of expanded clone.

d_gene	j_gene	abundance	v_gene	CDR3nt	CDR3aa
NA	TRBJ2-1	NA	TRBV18	TGTGCCAGCTCACGACGCAAGATCAATGAGCAGTTCTTC	CASSRRKINEQFF
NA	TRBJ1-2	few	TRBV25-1	TGTGCCAGCAGTCTAACAGGGATCTATGGCTACACCTTC	CASSLTGIYGYTF
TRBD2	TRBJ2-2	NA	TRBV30	TGTGCCTGGTGTCGAGGATTAAGCGGGAGGGCCGGGGAGCTGTTTTTT	CAWCRGLSGRAGELFF
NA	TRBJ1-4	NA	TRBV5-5	TGTGCCAGCAGCTCAGGACAGAGTAATGAAAAACTGTTTTTT	CASSSGQSNEKLFF
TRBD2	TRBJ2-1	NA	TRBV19	TGTGCCAGTGGTGGGAGCGGGAGGAGCTCCTACAATGAGCAGTTCTTC	CASGGSGRSSYNEQFF
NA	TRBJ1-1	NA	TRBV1	TGCACCAGCAGCCTTCGGGGGAACACTGAAGCTTTCTTT	CTSSLRGNTEAFF
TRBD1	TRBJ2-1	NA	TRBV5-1	TGCGCCAGCAGCCCCGGACAGGGAGGTAACGATGAGCAGTTCTTC	CASSPGQGGNDEQFF
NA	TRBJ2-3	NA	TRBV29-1	TGCAGCAAAGGGGGAGGGCGGGGAGATACGCAGTATTTT	CSKGGGRGDTQYF
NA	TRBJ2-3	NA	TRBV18	TGTGCCAGCTCACCACCGACAGTGAGGGATACGCAGTATTTT	CASSPPTVRDTQYF
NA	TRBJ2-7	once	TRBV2	TGTGCCAGCAAGACAGATGAATCCTACGAGCAGTACTTC	CASKTDESYEQYF
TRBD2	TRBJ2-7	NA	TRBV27	TGTGCCAGCAGTTTACTAGCGGGAGACCACGAGCAGTACTTC	CASSLLAGDHEQYF
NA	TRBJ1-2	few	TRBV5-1	TGCGCCAGCAGCCCCCAACAGGGAAACTATGGCTACACCTTC	CASSPQQGNYGYTF
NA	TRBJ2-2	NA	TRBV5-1	TGCGCCAGCAAGCCGCGAGATGCCGGGGAGCTGTTTTTT	CASKPRDAGELFF
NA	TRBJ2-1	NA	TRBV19	TGTGCCAGTAGTATACATCGGGACTCTAACAATGAGCAGTTCTTC	CASSIHRDSNNEQFF
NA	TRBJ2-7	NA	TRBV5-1	TGCGCCAGCAGCTTGGGGGGGGCAGTACACGAGCAGTACTTC	CASSLGGAVHEQYF
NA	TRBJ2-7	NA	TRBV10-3	TGTGCCATCAGTGAGTCGGGGAGCGGTGTTCCATTGGAGCAGTACTTC	CAISESGSGVPLEQYF
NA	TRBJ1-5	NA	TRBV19	TGTGCCAGTAGTACAAAACAGGAACGGGGCGGCAATCAGCCCCAGCATTTT	CASSTKQERGGNQPQHF
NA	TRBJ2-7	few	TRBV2	TGTGCCAGCAGTTCCGGGGGCGAGCAGTACTTC	CASSSGGEQYF
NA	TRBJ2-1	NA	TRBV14	TGTGCCAGCAGCCAATTTGGCGGAAACTCCTACAATGAGCAGTTCTTC	CASSQFGGNSYNEQFF
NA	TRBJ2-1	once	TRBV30	TGTGCCTGGAGTGTAACGTCAGGGGGATTGGGGGGCCGCTTCTACAATGAGCAGTTCTTC	CAWSVTSGGLGGRFYNEQFF
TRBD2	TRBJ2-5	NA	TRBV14	TGTGCCAGCAGCCTTCGACTAGCGGGAGTTCGAGAGACCCAGTACTTC	CASSLRLAGVRETQYF
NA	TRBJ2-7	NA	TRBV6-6	TGTGCCAGCAAGGTGGCCGGGACTTACGAGCAGTACTTC	CASKVAGTYEQYF
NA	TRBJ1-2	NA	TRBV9	TGTGCCAGCAGCGTAGAAGGACATCCGGACTATGGCTACACCTTC	CASSVEGHPDYGYTF
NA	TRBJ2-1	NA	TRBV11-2	TGTGCCAGCAGCTTAGGGACCTCTAGCTACAATGAGCAGTTCTTC	CASSLGTSSYNEQFF
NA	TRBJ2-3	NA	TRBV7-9	TGTGCCAGCAGCTTACAGTTAGCGGTTACTAGCACAGATACGCAGTATTTT	CASSLQLAVTSTDTQYF
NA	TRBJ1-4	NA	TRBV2	TGTGCCAGCAGTGGGGATGGGGTAACTAATGAAAAACTGTTTTTT	CASSGDGVTNEKLFF
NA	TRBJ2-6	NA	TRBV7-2	TGTGCCAGCAGCTTAGACAGCTCTGGGGCCAACGTCCTGACTTTC	CASSLDSSGANVLTF
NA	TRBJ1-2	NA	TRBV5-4	TGTGCCAGCAGCCCGCCTGGCAGCAACTATGGCTACACCTTC	CASSPPGSNYGYTF
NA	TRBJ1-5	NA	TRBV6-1	TGTGCCAGCAGTGAAGTAATTGGTAACATCCGCGGCAATCAGCCCCAGCATTTT	CASSEVIGNIRGNQPQHF
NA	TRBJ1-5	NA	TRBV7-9	TGTGCCAGCAGCTTGGGGGGCCTTCAGCATTTT	CASSLGGLQHF
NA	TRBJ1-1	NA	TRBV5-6	TGTGCCAGCAGCTTGGGGCAACAGATTGAAGCTTTCTTT	CASSLGQQIEAFF
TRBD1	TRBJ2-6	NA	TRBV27	TGTGCCAGCAGTTTCGTCAGGGGGCAAGGATCTGGGGCCAACGTCCTGACTTTC	CASSFVRGQGSGANVLTF
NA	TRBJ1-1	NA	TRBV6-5	TGTGCCAGCAGTTACGACGGAAATACGGAAGCTTTCTTT	CASSYDGNTEAFF
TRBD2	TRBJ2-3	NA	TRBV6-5	TGTGCCAGCAGTAGGGGACTAAGCACAGATACGCAGTATTTT	CASSRGLSTDTQYF
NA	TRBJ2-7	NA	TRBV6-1	TGTGCCAGCAGTGCCTACGGACAGGGAGGGAACTACGAGCAGTACTTC	CASSAYGQGGNYEQYF
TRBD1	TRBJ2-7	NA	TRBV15	TGTGCCACCAGCAAAATCAGGGGGTACGAGCAGTACTTC	CATSKIRGYEQYF
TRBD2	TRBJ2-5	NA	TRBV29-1	TGCAGCGTTGAGGGACTAGCGGGAGTTTTGGAGACCCAGTACTTC	CSVEGLAGVLETQYF
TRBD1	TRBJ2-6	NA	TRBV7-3	TGTGCCAGCAGCTTAAATATGGACAGGAGCTCTGGGGCCAACGTCCTGACTTTC	CASSLNMDRSSGANVLTF
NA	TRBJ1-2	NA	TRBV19	TGTGCCAGTAGTATAGAGCTTGCCTTGGGAGGCTACACCTTC	CASSIELALGGYTF
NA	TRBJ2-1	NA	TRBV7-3	TGTGCCAGCAGCTTAGACGGGCAGGGCTACAATGAGCAGTTCTTC	CASSLDGQGYNEQFF
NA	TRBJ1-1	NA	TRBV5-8	TGTGCCAGCAGCTTGAGGGGGAGGGACACTGAAGCTTTCTTT	CASSLRGRDTEAFF
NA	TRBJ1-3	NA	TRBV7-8	TGTGCCAGCAGCTTATGGACGGGTGAAAGAAACACCATATATTTT	CASSLWTGERNTIYF
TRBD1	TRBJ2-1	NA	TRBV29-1	TGCAGCGTTGAGAAACGGGACAGGGTTGCGGGTGAGCAGTTCTTC	CSVEKRDRVAGEQFF
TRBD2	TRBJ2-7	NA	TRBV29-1	TGCAGCGTTGAAGGGGGTACGGGAGGGAACTACGAGCAGTACTTC	CSVEGGTGGNYEQYF
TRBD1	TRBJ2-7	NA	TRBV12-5	TGTGCTAGTGGCTCCGGGACAGGCTTCTCCTACGAGCAGTACTTC	CASGSGTGFSYEQYF
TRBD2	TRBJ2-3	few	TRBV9	TGTGCCAGCAGCGAGGGACTAGCGGGAGTAAATACGCAGTATTTT	CASSEGLAGVNTQYF